Below are 28 T cell receptor beta chains sequenced from a single sample in a study of blood T cell repertoires in COVID-19. Assay used: immunoSEQ multiplex PCR; TCRdb lists only in-frame clones, some missing. This sample carries approximately 290,000 clones, 65% to 85% of them seen once, and the ten largest clones take 15% to 19%. The sequenced sample consisted of peripheral blood. These receptors all stem from an older person with COVID-19, enrolled during active disease.

J is TRBJ2-1 and V is TRBV6-5, with TRBD1 matching over 8 bases. The trim removed 7 bases at V and 15 bases at J, leaving 14 bases unmatched. Germline CDR1 reads MNHEY; CDR2 reads SVGAGI. This CDR3 has 13 amino acids. The CDR3 coding sequence is TGTGCCAGCACTACCTTGGACAGGGCAAATCGGTTCTTC. It encodes CASTTLDRANRFF.

The CDR3 nucleotides read TGTGCCAGCAGCCTCCCCCGGGACACCCCTTGGGGCTATGGCTACACCTTC. It encodes CASSLPRDTPWGYGYTF. The genes are TRBV21-1 and TRBJ1-2; no check of the table's D call, TRBD1, against the DNA was made. TRBV21-1 is a pseudogene. The CDR3 contains 17 residues.

The CDR3 nucleotides are TGTGCCAGTAGTACCCGGACTAGCGGGAGGGCCGGGGAGACCCAGTACTTC. Protein: CASSTRTSGRAGETQYF. The V gene is TRBV19, the J gene TRBJ2-5; 15 bases agree with TRBD2. V lost 4 bases and J lost 5; bases outside the gene matches: 8. The CDR3 is made up of 17 amino acids. Germline CDR1 reads LNHDA; CDR2 reads SQIVND (reference sequence).

CDR3 protein: CASRPGLVSEQYF. In DNA form, the CDR3 reads TGTGCCAGCAGGCCGGGACTTGTTAGCGAGCAGTACTTC. The rearrangement joins TRBV27 to TRBJ2-7; TRBD2 might be the D (6 bases). In germline, CDR1 is MNHEY, CDR2 SMNVEV (reference sequence). The CDR3 loop spans 13 amino acids. V was shortened by 6 bases and J by 6 bases, with 15 bases between the two germline ends.

This clone was recorded only once. This chain links TRBV7-9 with TRBJ2-3; weak D call: TRBD1 (6 bases). The germline V gene encodes CDR1 SEHNR and CDR2 FQNEAQ (reference sequence). V dropped 6 bases and J dropped 2 bases, with 12 bases sitting between them. This CDR3 is built from 14 residues. As DNA, the CDR3 is TGTGCCAGCAGTTACTTGGGGGCCACAGATACGCAGTATTTT. Translation gives CASSYLGATDTQYF.

V usage is TRBV10-3 and J usage is TRBJ2-2, with 9 bases that match TRBD2. V lost 0 bases to trimming and J lost 0 bases; unmatched junction nucleotides: 8. This CDR3 contains 19 residues. The germline gives CDR1 ENHRY, CDR2 SYGVKD. CDR3 sequence: CAISESGASGVANTGELFF. CDR3 bases: TGTGCCATCAGTGAGTCGGGGGCTAGCGGGGTTGCGAACACCGGGGAGCTGTTTTTT.

The CDR3 sequence is CASSLGQGTGKYF. The CDR3 DNA reads TGTGCCAGCAGTTTGGGACAGGGGACCGGGAAGTACTTC. J is TRBJ2-7 and V is TRBV28, with TRBD1 matching 10 bases. Germline loops: CDR1 MDHEN, CDR2 SYDVKM. Trimming cost V 3 bases and J 11 bases; bases outside gene matches: 7. The CDR3 covers 13 residues. Full variable domain (outside the CDR3, taken from reference TRBV28 and TRBJ2-7): DVKVTQSSRYLVKRTGEKVFLECVQDMDHENMFWYRQDPGLGLRLIYFSYDVKMKEKGDIPEGYSVSREKKERFSLILESASTNQTSMYLCASSLGQGTGKYFGPGTRLTVT.

The gene calls are TRBV10-2 and TRBJ2-7, with a weak D call TRBD2 (6 bases). Between the trimmed V and J ends, which lost 0 bases and 3 bases, there was a span of 18 bases. The V gene's germline CDR1 is WSHSY and CDR2 SAAADI. The CDR3 is 17 residues long. CDR3 nucleotides: TGCGCCAGCAGTGAGTCTCCGGGACTCAACATCGACTACGAGCAGTACTTC. Protein product: CASSESPGLNIDYEQYF.

V is TRBV6-5 and J is TRBJ2-2, with 8 nucleotides matching TRBD1. The CDR3 extends over 15 amino acids. Looked up from germline, CDR1 is MNHEY and CDR2 is SVGAGI. V was clipped by 0 bases and J by 8 bases; unmatched bases: 5. CDR3 protein: CASSYSQGASGELFF. In DNA form, the CDR3 reads TGTGCCAGCAGTTACTCCCAGGGGGCGTCGGGGGAGCTGTTTTTT.

The CDR3 sequence is CASSPGGWRESYGYTF. The CDR3 DNA follows: TGTGCCAGCAGCCCTGGCGGTTGGAGGGAGAGCTATGGCTACACCTTC. This chain links TRBV5-8 with TRBJ1-2; D is uncertain. Germline V gene lookup returns CDR1 SGHTS and CDR2 YDEGEE. The CDR3 length is 16 residues. With 4 bases removed from V and 4 bases from J, the gap between germline ends came to 20 bases.

The chain combines TRBV7-2 with TRBJ2-5; 13 bases map to TRBD2. The germline gives CDR1 SGHTA, CDR2 FQGNSA. With V trimmed by 5 bases and J by 5 bases, 8 bases remained unmatched. There are 16 residues in the CDR3. CDR3: CASSIGLAGVRETQYF. In nucleotides, the CDR3 is TGTGCCAGCAGCATAGGACTAGCGGGAGTCCGGGAGACCCAGTACTTC.

This CDR3 is CASSVVVRLEATEAFF. CDR3 nucleotides: TGTGCCAGCAGCGTAGTGGTAAGGTTAGAGGCCACTGAAGCTTTCTTT. J is TRBJ1-1 and V is TRBV9; D ambiguous. The CDR3 runs 16 residues. Looked up from germline, CDR1 is SGDLS and CDR2 is YYNGEE. Trimming removed 0 bases at V and 4 bases at J, with 16 bases between.

The V call is TRBV7-2, the J call TRBJ2-7, with 8 bases that match TRBD1. Unmatched junction bases numbered 12, after V lost 5 bases and J lost 0 bases. CDR1 is SGHTA and CDR2 is FQGNSA in the germline V gene. This CDR3 region has 17 residues. CDR3 region: CASSNHLRTGFSYEQYF. In DNA form, the CDR3 reads TGTGCCAGCAGCAACCACCTCAGGACAGGGTTCTCCTACGAGCAGTACTTC.

The chain employs TRBV29-1 and TRBJ2-1, with TRBD2 matching over 7 bases. After removal of 0 bases from V and 7 bases from J, the junction contained 6 bases not matched to a gene. The V gene's germline CDR1 is SQVTM and CDR2 ANQGSEA. The CDR3 is made up of 14 amino acids. The CDR3 DNA sequence: TGCAGCGTTGAAGATCGATATAGCGGGAATGAGCAGTTCTTC. Translating gives CSVEDRYSGNEQFF.

The chain combines TRBV9 with TRBJ1-1, with D possibly TRBD1 on 6 matching bases. The CDR3 is 16 residues long. The germline gives CDR1 SGDLS, CDR2 YYNGEE. Trimming pared 2 bases from V and 6 bases from J, leaving 20 bases between. The DNA for the CDR3 is TGTGCCAGCAGCGTCCAGCCGGGGGGGGGCGCCGCTGAAGCTTTCTTT. Its protein product is CASSVQPGGGAAEAFF.

In its sample, this clone was seen once. The chain couples TRBV3-1 (or the pseudogene TRBV3-2) to TRBJ2-2; 8 bases map to TRBD2. There are 17 residues in the CDR3. CDR1 is LGHDT and CDR2 is YNNKEL in the germline V gene (reference sequence). The trim removed 4 bases at V and 5 bases at J, leaving 12 bases unmatched. This CDR3 is CASSRPRGAGGTGELFF. Written as DNA, the CDR3 is TGTGCCAGCAGCCGACCGCGGGGGGCCGGTGGGACCGGGGAGCTGTTTTTT.

In this sample, this clone turned up once. This chain joins TRBV6-6 and TRBJ2-1; 11 bases fit TRBD2. Germline-derived CDR1 and CDR2 are MNHNY and SVGAGI (reference sequence). The CDR3 loop spans 14 amino acids. Germline trimming cut 10 bases from V and 9 bases from J; bases unmatched to any gene: 11. The CDR3 spells CATNIAGGKGEQFF. DNA for the CDR3: TGTGCCACCAATATAGCGGGGGGGAAGGGTGAGCAGTTCTTC.

The chain joins TRBV5-1 to TRBJ2-7; D not certain. Germline V gene data show CDR1 as SGHRS and CDR2 as YFSETQ. The CDR3 is 14 amino acids. The V gene lost 0 bases and the J gene lost 5 bases, with 12 bases spanning the gap. The CDR3: CASSLEARQNEQYF. The CDR3 coding sequence is TGCGCCAGCAGCTTGGAGGCGAGGCAGAACGAGCAGTACTTC.

This rearrangement joins TRBV7-9 to TRBJ1-1, with a weak D call TRBD1 (6 bases). V dropped 2 bases and J dropped 4 bases, with 11 bases sitting between them. The CDR3 has 14 amino acids. CDR1 is SEHNR, CDR2 FQNEAQ, per germline (reference sequence). The CDR3 reads CASSLLFRGTEAFF. CDR3 in DNA: TGTGCCAGCAGCTTATTGTTCAGGGGCACTGAAGCTTTCTTT.

A single count supports this clone. The chain employs TRBV14 and TRBJ2-2; 13 bases map to TRBD2. CDR1 and CDR2 (germline): SGHDN, FVKESK. The J segment lost 5 bases and the V segment lost 4 bases, leaving 4 bases of the junction unmatched. This CDR3 is 16 amino acids long. CDR3 sequence reads: CASSRLAGGRTGELFF. DNA of the CDR3: TGTGCCAGCAGCCGACTAGCGGGAGGACGGACCGGGGAGCTGTTTTTT.

The chain employs TRBV11-3 and TRBJ1-4; 8 positions match TRBD1. CDR1 is SGHNT, CDR2 YENEEA, per germline. Unmatched junction bases numbered 13, after V lost 3 bases and J lost 4 bases. This CDR3 has 18 amino acids. CDR3 loop: CASSLTPGQEKHNEKLFF. CDR3 DNA sequence: TGTGCCAGCAGCTTGACCCCGGGACAGGAGAAGCATAATGAAAAACTGTTTTTT.

V gene TRBV10-2 combines with J gene TRBJ1-1; D is unresolved. Germline CDR1 WSHSY, CDR2 SAAADI. Trimming removed 5 bases from V and 1 base from J, with 8 bases in between. The CDR3 is made up of 13 amino acids. The CDR3, as DNA: TGCGCCAGCAGTTTAGACAAGAACACTGAAGCTTTCTTT. Translating gives CASSLDKNTEAFF.

V usage is TRBV10-2 and J usage is TRBJ1-1, with D possibly being TRBD1 (5 bases). Per germline, CDR1 WSHSY and CDR2 SAAADI. V was trimmed by 8 bases and J by 8 bases, leaving 21 bases between them. This CDR3 has 14 residues. The CDR3 region is CASDPQGLQGEAFF. CDR3 DNA: TGCGCCAGCGATCCCCAGGGACTACAAGGGGAAGCTTTCTTT.

The V and J genes are TRBV10-3 and TRBJ2-7, with 9 bases matching TRBD1. The CDR3 covers 16 residues. In germline, CDR1 is ENHRY, CDR2 SYGVKD. The ends lost 0 bases at V and 0 bases at J; junction bases unmatched: 3. CDR3 amino acids: CAISESRTGVSYEQYF. The CDR3 DNA is TGTGCCATCAGTGAGTCAAGGACAGGGGTCTCCTACGAGCAGTACTTC.

In this sample, this clone turned up once. This chain connects TRBV21-1 to TRBJ1-1. TRBV21-1 is noted as a pseudogene. The CDR3 sequence is 20 residues long. CDR3 sequence (DNA): TGTGCCAGCCGACTCGACGGAGCATCGAATCAATCGCTCGGTAACACTGAAGCTTTCTTT. Translation: CASRLDGASNQSLGNTEAFF.

This chain connects TRBV28 to TRBJ1-2, with D maybe TRBD1 (5 bases). The CDR3 spans 13 residues. Germline V gives CDR1 MDHEN, CDR2 SYDVKM. V shed 6 bases and J shed 3 bases, with 11 bases lying between them. DNA for the CDR3: TGTGCCAGCAGGCCCGAAGGGGACTATGGCTACACCTTC. Translation gives CASRPEGDYGYTF.

The V gene is TRBV6-1, the J gene TRBJ1-5, with a tentative D call TRBD1 (6 bases). There are 14 residues in the CDR3. The germline V gene encodes CDR1 MNHNS and CDR2 SASEGT. V was pared by 3 bases and J by 7 bases, with 13 bases between. The DNA for the CDR3 is TGTGCCAGCAGTGATGATTGGGGGGGCCAGCCCCAGCATTTT. Encoded protein: CASSDDWGGQPQHF.

CDR3 region: CASSLYRTGVEQYF. The DNA of the CDR3 is TGTGCCAGCAGCCTATACAGGACAGGGGTCGAGCAGTACTTC. V usage is TRBV16 and J usage is TRBJ2-7, with 9 bases that match TRBD1. Germline CDR1 is KGHSY and CDR2 is FQNENV. The CDR3 is 14 amino acids. With V trimmed by 4 bases and J by 6 bases, 7 bases remained unmatched.